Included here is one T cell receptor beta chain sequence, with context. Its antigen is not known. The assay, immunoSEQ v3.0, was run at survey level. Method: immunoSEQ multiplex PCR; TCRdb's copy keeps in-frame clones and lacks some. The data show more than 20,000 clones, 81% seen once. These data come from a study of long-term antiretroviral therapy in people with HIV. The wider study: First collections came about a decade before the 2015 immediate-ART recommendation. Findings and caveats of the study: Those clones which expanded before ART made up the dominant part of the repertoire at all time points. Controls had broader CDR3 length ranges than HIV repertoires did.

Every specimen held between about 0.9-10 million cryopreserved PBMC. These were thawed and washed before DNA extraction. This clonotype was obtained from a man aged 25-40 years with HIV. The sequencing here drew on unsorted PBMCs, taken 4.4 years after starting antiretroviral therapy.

CDR3 loop: CASSVDGPSTDTQYF. The CDR3 DNA is TGTGCCAGCAGCGTAGACGGGCCAAGCACAGATACGCAGTATTTT. The gene calls are TRBV9 and TRBJ2-3; no clear D gene. V gave up 0 bases and J gave up 0 bases, with 8 bases separating them. Germline loops: CDR1 SGDLS, CDR2 YYNGEE. The CDR3 has 15 residues.